The T cell receptor (beta chain) described here comes from a study of CD8 T cells in Susac syndrome. RNA in amounts of roughly 0.45 to 1 ug was reverse transcribed with random hexamers. TCRdb ran MiXCR on the immunoSEQ multiplex PCR reads and lists one entry per CDR3 protein. This table has over 95,000 distinct CDR3 sequences, about 90% appearing once. The germline CDR1 and CDR2 sequences are DFQATT and SNEGSKA (reference sequence). The CDR3 loop spans 14 amino acids. The germline V and J ends were trimmed by 0 bases and 6 bases, with 12 bases remaining between them. Material for sequencing was CD4+ T cells from PBMCs. This sequence joins TRBV20-1 and TRBJ1-3, with D unclear. This TCR derives from a human donor in good health. The CDR3 DNA reads TGCAGTGCTAGAGAGGACGAGAGGTTAAACACCATATATTTT. The encoded protein is CSAREDERLNTIYF.